The rows below give T cell receptor beta chains drawn from one sample of a study of Ad26.COV2.S vaccination and SARS-CoV-2 variants. Profiled with immunoSEQ multiplex PCR; TCRdb holds only in-frame clones, not every one. The sample contains about 320,000 clones, about 86% of which appear only once. Specimen: peripheral blood, collected in a trial of Ad26.COV2.S vaccine versus placebo. All receptors come from a person aged 18-60 years who received the Ad26.COV2.S COVID-19 vaccine or a placebo. The CDR3 runs from the conserved cysteine through the conserved F or W. Each record gives: V gene, CDR3 length, J gene, D gene, clone size, CDR3 DNA, CDR3 protein. D genes are given only for firm matches. Some rows mark clone size as missing; the rest say once, few, many or name a class of expanded clone.

TRBV15	14	TRBJ1-5	-	-	TGTGCCACCAGCAGAGGAGGGAGGGATCAGCCCCAGCATTTT	CATSRGGRDQPQHF
TRBV7-2	14	TRBJ2-5	TRBD1	few	TGTGCCAGCAGTCCACAGGGGGCGGTGGGGACCCAGTACTTC	CASSPQGAVGTQYF
TRBV3-1/TRBV3-2	15	TRBJ2-3	-	once	TGTGCCAGCAGCCCCAATGCCGGGGATGCAGATACGCAGTATTTT	CASSPNAGDADTQYF
TRBV5-1	16	TRBJ2-3	-	-	TGCGCCAGCAGCTTCCCGGGACCCCGGAGAGGTGATACGCAGTATTTT	CASSFPGPRRGDTQYF
TRBV7-9	16	TRBJ1-2	-	-	TGTGCCAGCAGCTTAATATCCGCCGGAGCTAACTATGGCTACACCTTC	CASSLISAGANYGYTF
TRBV2	14	TRBJ1-2	-	-	TGTGCCAGCAGTGAAGCCTACAAAGGCTATGGCTACACCTTC	CASSEAYKGYGYTF
TRBV9	14	TRBJ1-4	-	-	TGTGCCAGCAGCGCAGGGGTGACTAATGAAAAACTGTTTTTT	CASSAGVTNEKLFF
TRBV5-1	16	TRBJ2-2	-	once	TGCGCCAGCAGCTTCGGGGCCGGATGGGGTACCGGGGAGCTGTTTTTT	CASSFGAGWGTGELFF
TRBV7-9	11	TRBJ2-7	-	once	TGTGCCAGCAGCTTAGAGTATGAGCAGTACTTC	CASSLEYEQYF
TRBV15	14	TRBJ2-7	-	-	TGTGCCACCAGCAGAGACAGGGGCGTGAGGGAGCAGTACTTC	CATSRDRGVREQYF
TRBV4-1	14	TRBJ2-5	-	-	TGCGCCAGCAGCCAAAGGTCGGCTGGCGAGACCCAGTACTTC	CASSQRSAGETQYF
TRBV7-9	14	TRBJ1-1	-	-	TGTGCCAGCAGCCGGACGGGGGGGAACACTGAAGCTTTCTTT	CASSRTGGNTEAFF
TRBV7-9	15	TRBJ1-6	-	-	TGTGCCAGCAGCTTAGGGAGCTCCTATAATTCACCCCTCCACTTT	CASSLGSSYNSPLHF
TRBV13	12	TRBJ2-2	-	-	TGTGCCAGCAGCTCCCCGCGGGGGGAGCTGTTTTTT	CASSSPRGELFF
TRBV6-2/TRBV6-3	12	TRBJ2-7	-	-	TGTGCCAGCAGTGTCTCGGGGGAGGTGCAGTACTTC	CASSVSGEVQYF
TRBV4-3	15	TRBJ2-3	TRBD1	-	TGCGCCAGCAGCCAAACTCAGGGGGTGGGAGATACGCAGTATTTT	CASSQTQGVGDTQYF
TRBV19	15	TRBJ1-6	-	-	TGTGCCAGTAGTAGGCAGGGAGCGGGAAATTCACCCCTCCACTTT	CASSRQGAGNSPLHF
TRBV2	14	TRBJ2-5	-	-	TGTGCCAGCAGTGTTACCTCGTACCAAGAGACCCAGTACTTC	CASSVTSYQETQYF
TRBV9	12	TRBJ2-2	-	-	TGTGCCAGCAGCGTCACGCGGGGGGAGCTGTTTTTT	CASSVTRGELFF
TRBV5-4	15	TRBJ1-4	TRBD1	-	TGTGCCAGCAGCAGGACAGGGAACTCAAATGAAAAACTGTTTTTT	CASSRTGNSNEKLFF
TRBV7-9	18	TRBJ1-2	TRBD1	few	TGTGCCAGCAGCGGGCGACAGGGGATCGAGCGCTTGAACTATGGCTACACCTTC	CASSGRQGIERLNYGYTF
TRBV7-9	15	TRBJ1-4	-	-	TGTGCCAGCAGCCTGGGTTATGGGGGTGAGGAAAAACTGTTTTTT	CASSLGYGGEEKLFF
TRBV7-2	15	TRBJ2-1	TRBD2	-	TGTGCCAGCAGCTTAAATCGGGGGGGCAAGAATGAGCAGTTCTTC	CASSLNRGGKNEQFF
TRBV27	14	TRBJ2-2	-	-	TGTGCCAGCAGCCCGGGTCCCTACACCGGGGAGCTGTTTTTT	CASSPGPYTGELFF
TRBV27	15	TRBJ1-2	TRBD1	-	TGTGCCAGCAGTTCCGTCAGGGACAGGGGGCCGGGCTACACCTTC	CASSSVRDRGPGYTF
TRBV6-5	14	TRBJ2-3	TRBD2	-	TGTGCCAGCAGCCGGGGGGGGGTCGCAGATACGCAGTATTTT	CASSRGGVADTQYF
TRBV5-1	12	TRBJ2-7	-	-	TGCGCCAGCAGCTATACTTCCTACGAGCAGTACTTC	CASSYTSYEQYF
TRBV7-3	14	TRBJ2-5	-	-	TGTGCCAGCAGCTTAGGGGGCTCAGGAGAGACCCAGTACTTC	CASSLGGSGETQYF
TRBV3-1/TRBV3-2	13	TRBJ2-7	-	-	TGTGCCAGCAGCCGCTACCAGTCCTACGAGCAGTACTTC	CASSRYQSYEQYF
TRBV9	15	TRBJ1-4	TRBD1	-	TGTGCCAGCAGCGTAGCAGGGGGACAGATTGAAAAACTGTTTTTT	CASSVAGGQIEKLFF
TRBV6-1	17	TRBJ2-5	-	-	TGTGCCAGCAGTGACGGGGGCCCCCAATTTTACCAAGAGACCCAGTACTTC	CASSDGGPQFYQETQYF
TRBV7-9	13	TRBJ1-1	-	-	TGTGCCAGCAGCTCCCCCCAATTCACTGAAGCTTTCTTT	CASSSPQFTEAFF
TRBV7-9	17	TRBJ2-3	TRBD1	-	TGTGCCAGCAGCTTATTTGGGGACAGGTATAACACAGATACGCAGTATTTT	CASSLFGDRYNTDTQYF
TRBV19	16	TRBJ1-6	-	few	TGTGCCAGTAGTATGACACCGAGCTCCTATAATTCACCCCTCCACTTT	CASSMTPSSYNSPLHF
TRBV3-1/TRBV3-2	19	TRBJ2-1	-	-	TGTGCCAGCAGCCAACAAGATTGGCCTACGGGACAACTATACAATGAGCAGTTCTTC	CASSQQDWPTGQLYNEQFF
TRBV3-1/TRBV3-2	16	TRBJ2-2	-	-	TGTGCCAGCAGCCAAAACTACAGGGCGAACACCGGGGAGCTGTTTTTT	CASSQNYRANTGELFF
TRBV2	16	TRBJ2-1	TRBD2	-	TGTGCCAGCAGTGGCGCTAGCGGGGGGACCTACAATGAGCAGTTCTTC	CASSGASGGTYNEQFF
TRBV9	19	TRBJ2-2	TRBD2	-	TGTGCCAGCACGACTGAGGGACTAATGAGTCGTACAAGCACCGGGGAGCTGTTTTTT	CASTTEGLMSRTSTGELFF
TRBV5-1	15	TRBJ1-4	-	-	TGCGCCAGCAGCTTGGCCGTGGAGGACCCTGGGAAACTGTTTTTT	CASSLAVEDPGKLFF
TRBV7-8	17	TRBJ1-2	TRBD1	-	TGTGCCAGCAGCGGCAGGGGGCCTACCCGGCCTAACTATGGCTACACCTTC	CASSGRGPTRPNYGYTF
TRBV19	18	TRBJ1-1	TRBD1	-	TGTGCCAGTAGTAAGGTGACAGGGGTGCCGTCGGGGGACACTGAAGCTTTCTTT	CASSKVTGVPSGDTEAFF
TRBV19	15	TRBJ1-5	TRBD1	-	TGTGCCAGTAGTGGGGACAGTCGAAGCAATCAGCCCCAGCATTTT	CASSGDSRSNQPQHF
TRBV4-3	16	TRBJ2-3	TRBD2	-	TGCGCCAGCAGCCAAGGGGGGAGGGCAGGAGCAGATACGCAGTATTTT	CASSQGGRAGADTQYF
TRBV5-1	14	TRBJ2-1	TRBD1	once	TGCGCCAGCAGGCCCGGCACAGGGGGGAATGAGCAGTTCTTC	CASRPGTGGNEQFF
TRBV7-7	16	TRBJ2-1	-	-	TGTGCCAGCAGCCGCCAACTCAAGAGCTCCTACAATGAGCAGTTCTTC	CASSRQLKSSYNEQFF